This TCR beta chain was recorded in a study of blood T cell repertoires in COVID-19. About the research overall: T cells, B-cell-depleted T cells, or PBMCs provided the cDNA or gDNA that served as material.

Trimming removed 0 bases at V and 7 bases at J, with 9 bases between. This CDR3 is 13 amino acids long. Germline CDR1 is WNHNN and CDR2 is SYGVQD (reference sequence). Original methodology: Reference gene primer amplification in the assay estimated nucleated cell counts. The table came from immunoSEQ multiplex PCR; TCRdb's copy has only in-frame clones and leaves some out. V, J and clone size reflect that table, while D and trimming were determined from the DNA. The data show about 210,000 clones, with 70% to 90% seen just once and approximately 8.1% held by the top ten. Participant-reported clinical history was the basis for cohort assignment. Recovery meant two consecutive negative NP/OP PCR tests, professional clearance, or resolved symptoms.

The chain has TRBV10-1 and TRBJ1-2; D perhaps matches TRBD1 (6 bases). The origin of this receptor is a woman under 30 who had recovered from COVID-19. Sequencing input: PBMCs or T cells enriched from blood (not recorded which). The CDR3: CASSESGGGGYTF. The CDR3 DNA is TGCGCCAGCAGTGAGTCTGGGGGCGGTGGCTACACCTTC.